Sequencing of this T cell receptor beta chain was carried out in a study of cytomegalovirus exposure and HLA in healthy donors. Findings and limits, study-wide: Earlier analysis looked at TCR beta V segments, and most were productive about 90% or about 30% of the time. In a later analysis, common viral pathogens appeared linked to several of the most significant clusters. For presence/absence analyses, sequencing depth was assumed to be roughly uniform across donors.

To note about this clone: The antigen remains unidentified.

In nominal health when sampled, donors likely had unrecorded immune exposures nonetheless. This CDR3 contains 13 residues. Germline CDR1 reads MGHRA; CDR2 reads YSYEKL. V shed 8 bases, J shed 6 bases, and the junction held 4 bases outside the gene matches. The PCR had 60 Vbeta and 13 Jbeta primers. Method: immunoSEQ multiplex PCR; TCRdb's copy keeps in-frame clones and lacks some. In the table there are 90,000 or so clones, 55% to 75% of which are singletons. Specimen: PBMCs. This receptor was taken from a man aged 45-60 years in good health and CMV-seronegative. This chain links TRBV4-1 with TRBJ2-2; 9 positions match TRBD1. CDR3 region: CASRRTGAGELFF. CDR3 coding DNA: TGCGCCAGCCGGCGGACAGGGGCCGGGGAGCTGTTTTTT.